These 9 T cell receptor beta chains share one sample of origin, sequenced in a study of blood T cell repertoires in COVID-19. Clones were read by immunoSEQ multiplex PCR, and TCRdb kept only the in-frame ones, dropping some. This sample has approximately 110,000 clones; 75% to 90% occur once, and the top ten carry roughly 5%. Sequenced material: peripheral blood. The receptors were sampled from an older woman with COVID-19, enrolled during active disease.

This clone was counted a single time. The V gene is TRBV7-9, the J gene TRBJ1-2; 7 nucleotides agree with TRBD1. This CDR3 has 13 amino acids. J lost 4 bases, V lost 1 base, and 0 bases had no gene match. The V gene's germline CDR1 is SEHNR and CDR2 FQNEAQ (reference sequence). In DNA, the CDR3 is TGTGCCAGCAGCTTAGGGGACAGCTATGGCTACACCTTC. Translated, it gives CASSLGDSYGYTF.

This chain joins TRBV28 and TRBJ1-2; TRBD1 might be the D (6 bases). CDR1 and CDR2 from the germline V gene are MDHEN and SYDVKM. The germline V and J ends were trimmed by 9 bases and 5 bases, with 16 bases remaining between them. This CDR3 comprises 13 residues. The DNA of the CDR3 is TGTGCCAGTTTGACCCAGGGGAAATATGGCTACACCTTC. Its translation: CASLTQGKYGYTF.

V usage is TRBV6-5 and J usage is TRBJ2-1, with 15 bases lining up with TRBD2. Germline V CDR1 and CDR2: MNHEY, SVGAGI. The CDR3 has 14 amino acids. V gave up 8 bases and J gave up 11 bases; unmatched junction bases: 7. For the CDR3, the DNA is TGTGCCAGCGGATCGGGACTAGCGGGGGGCAAGCAGTTCTTC. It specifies CASGSGLAGGKQFF.

This chain's CDR3 is CASSPASHTDTQYF. DNA of the CDR3: TGTGCCAGCAGCCCAGCGAGTCACACAGATACGCAGTATTTT. V is TRBV9 and J is TRBJ2-3; D call uncertain. Trimming removed 4 bases from V and 2 bases from J, with 11 bases in between. The CDR3 covers 14 residues. The V gene's germline CDR1 is SGDLS and CDR2 YYNGEE.

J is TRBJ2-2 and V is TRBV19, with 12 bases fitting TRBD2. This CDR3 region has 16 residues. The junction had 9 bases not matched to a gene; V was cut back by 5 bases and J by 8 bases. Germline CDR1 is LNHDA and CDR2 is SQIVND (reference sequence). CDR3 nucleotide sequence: TGTGCCAGTAGTCTCCGGACTAGCGGGGCGGTGGGGGAGCTGTTTTTT. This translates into CASSLRTSGAVGELFF. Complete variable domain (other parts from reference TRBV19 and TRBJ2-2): DGGITQSPKYLFRKEGQNVTLSCEQNLNHDAMYWYRQDPGQGLRLIYYSQIVNDFQKGDIAEGYSVSREKKESFPLTVTSAQKNPTAFYLCASSLRTSGAVGELFFGEGSRLTVL.

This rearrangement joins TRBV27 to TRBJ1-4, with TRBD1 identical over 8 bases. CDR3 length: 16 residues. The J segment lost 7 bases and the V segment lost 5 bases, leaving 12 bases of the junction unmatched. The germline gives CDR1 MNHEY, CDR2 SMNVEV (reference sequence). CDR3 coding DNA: TGTGCCAGCAGTGAAATACAGGGGGGACTTGGTGAAAAACTGTTTTTT. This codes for CASSEIQGGLGEKLFF.

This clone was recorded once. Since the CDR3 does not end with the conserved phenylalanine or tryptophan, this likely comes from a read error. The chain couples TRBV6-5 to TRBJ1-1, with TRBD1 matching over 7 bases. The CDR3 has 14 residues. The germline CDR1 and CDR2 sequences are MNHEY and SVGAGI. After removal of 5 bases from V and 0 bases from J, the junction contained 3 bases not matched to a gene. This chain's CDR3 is CASSQQGLNTEAFL. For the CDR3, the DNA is TGTGCCAGCAGTCAACAGGGGCTGAACACTGAAGCTTTCCTT.

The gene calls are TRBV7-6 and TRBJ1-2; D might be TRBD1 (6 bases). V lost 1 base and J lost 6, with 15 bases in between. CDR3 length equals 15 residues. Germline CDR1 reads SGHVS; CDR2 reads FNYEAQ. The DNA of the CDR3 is TGTGCCAGCAGCTTAGGGACGGGGGGCGGAGATGGCTACACCTTC. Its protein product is CASSLGTGGGDGYTF.

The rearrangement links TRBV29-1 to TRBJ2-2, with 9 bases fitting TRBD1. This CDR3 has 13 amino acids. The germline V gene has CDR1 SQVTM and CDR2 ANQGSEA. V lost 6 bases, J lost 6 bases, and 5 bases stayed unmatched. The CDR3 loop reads CSVRDRVPGELFF. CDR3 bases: TGCAGCGTCCGGGACAGGGTCCCCGGGGAGCTGTTTTTT.